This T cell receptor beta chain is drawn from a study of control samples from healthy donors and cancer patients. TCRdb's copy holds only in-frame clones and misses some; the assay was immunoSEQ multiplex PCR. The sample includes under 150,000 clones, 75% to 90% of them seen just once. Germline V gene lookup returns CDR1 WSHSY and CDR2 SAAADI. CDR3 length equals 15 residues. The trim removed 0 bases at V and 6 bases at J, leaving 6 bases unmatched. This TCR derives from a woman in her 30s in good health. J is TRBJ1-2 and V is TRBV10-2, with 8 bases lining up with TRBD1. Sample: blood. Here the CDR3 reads CASSESADRVDGYTF. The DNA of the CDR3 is TGCGCCAGCAGTGAGTCTGCGGACAGGGTGGATGGCTACACCTTC.